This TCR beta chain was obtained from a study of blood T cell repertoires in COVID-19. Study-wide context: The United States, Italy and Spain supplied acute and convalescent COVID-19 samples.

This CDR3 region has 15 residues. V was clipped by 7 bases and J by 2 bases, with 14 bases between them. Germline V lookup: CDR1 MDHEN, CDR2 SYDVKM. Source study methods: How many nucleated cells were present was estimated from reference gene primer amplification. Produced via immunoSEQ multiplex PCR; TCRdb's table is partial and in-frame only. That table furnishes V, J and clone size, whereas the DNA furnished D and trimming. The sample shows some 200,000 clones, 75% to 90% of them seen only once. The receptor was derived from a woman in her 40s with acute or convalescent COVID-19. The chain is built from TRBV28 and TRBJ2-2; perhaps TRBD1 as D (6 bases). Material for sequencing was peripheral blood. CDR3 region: CASIPGQTNTGELFF. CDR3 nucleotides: TGTGCCAGCATCCCAGGACAGACTAACACCGGGGAGCTGTTTTTT. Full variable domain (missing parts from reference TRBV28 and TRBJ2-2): DVKVTQSSRYLVKRTGEKVFLECVQDMDHENMFWYRQDPGLGLRLIYFSYDVKMKEKGDIPEGYSVSREKKERFSLILESASTNQTSMYLCASIPGQTNTGELFFGEGSRLTVL.